These 15 T cell receptor beta chains came from one sample sequenced in a study of blood T cells in healthy people across ages. A second roughly 6 to 12 cycle PCR used barcoded and J-beta primers. Via MiXCR, TCRdb re-called the 5' RACE reads, giving one row per CDR3 protein. The sample lists roughly 1.6 million distinct CDR3 sequences, roughly a third occurring once. The material sequenced was blood. The source of these receptors is a young woman in good health.

This sequence joins TRBV5-8 and TRBJ1-2; D is possibly TRBD1 (6 bases). The CDR3 totals 15 residues. With 3 bases removed from V and 4 bases from J, the gap between germline ends came to 16 bases. The germline V gene encodes CDR1 SGHTS and CDR2 YDEGEE. The CDR3 protein is CASSWPGQKGYGYTF. The CDR3 DNA is TGTGCCAGCAGCTGGCCTGGACAGAAAGGCTATGGCTACACCTTC.

In its sample, this clonotype was seen a few times. This chain links TRBV4-1 with TRBJ2-7; TRBD1 aligns across 12 bases. CDR3 length: 16 residues. V trimming: 1 base; J trimming: 2 bases; junction bases outside the gene matches: 3. Germline V gene lookup returns CDR1 MGHRA and CDR2 YSYEKL. The CDR3 spells CASSQGGTGGAYEQYF. CDR3 DNA sequence: TGCGCCAGCAGCCAAGGGGGGACAGGGGGCGCCTACGAGCAGTACTTC.

This clonotype has a single count. The V call is TRBV27, the J call TRBJ1-2; D unresolved. CDR1 and CDR2 from the germline V gene are MNHEY and SMNVEV (reference sequence). Trimming took 8 bases from V and 4 from J, leaving 14 bases between them. The CDR3 is made up of 13 amino acids. Here the CDR3 reads CASGPTVIYGYTF. CDR3 DNA sequence: TGTGCCAGCGGGCCGACGGTAATCTATGGCTACACCTTC.

The rearrangement joins TRBV28 to TRBJ1-2, with a possible D match to TRBD1 (5 bases). Trimming stripped 6 bases from V and 7 bases from J, with 18 bases between. CDR1 and CDR2 from the germline V gene are MDHEN and SYDVKM. This CDR3 comprises 14 residues. The chain's CDR3 is CASSARGSGRGYTF. The CDR3 nucleotides read TGTGCCAGCAGCGCCCGCGGGTCGGGGCGTGGCTACACCTTC.

This clonotype was seen only once. At one end the junction does not follow the germline gene, possibly because of a read error. The V call is TRBV5-5, the J call TRBJ2-3; no firm D call. Germline values: CDR1 SGHKS, CDR2 YYEKEE (reference sequence). This CDR3 contains 15 residues. This chain's CDR3 is CAGSLETQRSNTQYF. The CDR3 DNA follows: TGTGCCGGCAGCTTGGAAACCCAGAGATCGAATACGCAGTATTTT. Full variable domain (missing parts from reference TRBV5-5 and TRBJ2-3): DAGVTQSPTHLIKTRGQQVTLRCSPISGHKSVSWYQQVLGQGPQFIFQYYEKEERGRGNFPDRFSARQFPNYSSELNVNALLLGDSALYLCAGSLETQRSNTQYFGPGTRLTVL.

This clonotype has ten or more counts. One end of the junction is discordant with germline, which a read error may explain. V is TRBV7-9 and J is TRBJ1-1, with a weak D call TRBD1 (5 bases). CDR1 is SEHNR, CDR2 FQNEAQ, per germline (reference sequence). The CDR3 spans 14 residues. CDR3 sequence (DNA): TGCGCCAGCAGCTTGGCGGGGGGGGGCACTGAAGCTTTCTTT. Residues: CASSLAGGGTEAFF.

Many counts were recorded for this clonotype. V gene TRBV12-3 or TRBV12-4 combines with J gene TRBJ2-1; the match to TRBD2 covers 8 bases. The CDR3 spans 15 residues. The V segment lost 6 bases and the J segment 7 bases; nucleotides outside the gene matches: 11. The DNA of the CDR3 is TGTGCCAGCAGCTGGGCGGCGGGGGGATGGAATGAGCAGTTCTTC. Protein product: CASSWAAGGWNEQFF.

This clonotype has just a few counts. This chain uses TRBV6-1 with TRBJ2-3; 9 bases agree with TRBD1. The CDR3 loop spans 16 amino acids. Germline assignment: CDR1 MNHNS and CDR2 SASEGT. Trimming removed 0 bases from V and 1 base from J; junction bases left unmatched: 2. DNA for the CDR3: TGTGCCAGCAGTGAAGCGGGGACAGGGCGCACAGATACGCAGTATTTT. This encodes CASSEAGTGRTDTQYF.

This clonotype was detected only a few times. The chain uses TRBV5-1 and TRBJ2-3; TRBD2 matches 11 bases. Germline assignment: CDR1 SGHRS and CDR2 YFSETQ. Losses at the gene ends were 3 bases for V and 3 bases for J; bases not matched to a gene: 6. The CDR3 extends over 16 amino acids. The CDR3 sequence: CASSSIAGGRTDTQYF. CDR3 nucleotide sequence: TGCGCCAGCAGCTCAATAGCGGGAGGGAGGACAGATACGCAGTATTTT.

The chain uses TRBV7-2 and TRBJ2-3; D might be TRBD1 or TRBD2, each matching 7 bases. Germline CDR1 SGHTA, CDR2 FQGNSA. There are 17 residues in the CDR3. V was shortened by 5 bases and J by 3 bases, with 21 bases between the two germline ends. This chain's CDR3 is CASSPGQTLGGTDTQYF. CDR3 sequence (DNA): TGTGCCAGCAGCCCGGGACAGACGCTGGGAGGGACAGATACGCAGTATTTT.

Comments on this clonotype: At one of its ends the junction is not consistent with the germline gene, which may arise from a read error. This rearrangement joins TRBV5-5 to TRBJ2-7; 7 bases line up with TRBD2. This CDR3 has 14 amino acids. Germline V gives CDR1 SGHKS, CDR2 YYEKEE (reference sequence). The DNA for the CDR3 is TGTGCCAGCAGCCTGGGGAGCGGGGACTACAAGCAGTACTTC. Protein sequence: CASSLGSGDYKQYF.

The V call is TRBV18, the J call TRBJ1-2; 9 bases are shared with TRBD1. Germline V gene data show CDR1 as KGHSH and CDR2 as LQKENI. V was pared by 3 bases and J by 7 bases, with 6 bases of the junction left unmatched. The CDR3 has 14 amino acids. The CDR3 loop reads CASSPWTGDTGYTF. The CDR3 DNA is TGTGCCAGCTCACCGTGGACAGGGGATACTGGCTACACCTTC.

The chain joins TRBV27 to TRBJ2-1; perhaps TRBD2 as D (7 bases). V was shortened by 4 bases and J by 0 bases, with 10 bases between the two germline ends. Germline V gene data show CDR1 as MNHEY and CDR2 as SMNVEV (reference sequence). CDR3 length equals 15 residues. CDR3 in amino acids: CASSWGGLSYNEQFF. The DNA for the CDR3 is TGTGCCAGCAGTTGGGGGGGCCTCTCCTACAATGAGCAGTTCTTC.

This clonotype was observed a few times. The chain employs TRBV3-1 and TRBJ2-1; D uncertain. Between the trimmed V and J ends, which lost 0 bases and 7 bases, there was a span of 7 bases. The CDR3 is made up of 13 amino acids. The V gene's germline CDR1 is LGHDT and CDR2 YNNKEL (reference sequence). For the CDR3, the DNA is TGTGCCAGCAGCCAAGATCGACATAATGAGCAGTTCTTC. It yields the protein CASSQDRHNEQFF.

This chain connects TRBV5-1 to TRBJ2-5; unclear D gene. CDR3 length: 14 residues. Looked up from germline, CDR1 is SGHRS and CDR2 is YFSETQ. Trimming removed 0 bases at V and 2 bases at J, with 8 bases between. The CDR3 region has the DNA TGCGCCAGCAGCTTGGAGCAGACACAAGAGACCCAGTACTTC. Amino acids: CASSLEQTQETQYF. Drawing the rest from reference TRBV5-1 and TRBJ2-5, the complete variable domain is KAGVTQTPRYLIKTRGQQVTLSCSPISGHRSVSWYQQTPGQGLQFLFEYFSETQRNKGNFPGRFSGRQFSNSRSEMNVSTLELGDSALYLCASSLEQTQETQYFGPGTRLLVL.